This TCR beta chain stems from a study of blood T cells in healthy people across ages. This clonotype turned up a few times. The V and J ends lost 6 bases and 3 bases, in that order; junction bases with no gene match: 7. CDR1 is DFQATT and CDR2 is SNEGSKA in the germline V gene (reference sequence). The CDR3 totals 13 residues. Alongside a J-beta primer mix, a sample-barcoded 5' primer served in a second PCR lasting about 6 to 12 cycles. In TCRdb, the 5' RACE reads were re-called with MiXCR into one record per CDR3 protein. The data show approximately 800,000 distinct CDR3 sequences, about 55% seen once.

The TCR comes from a man older than 75 in good health. The sequenced sample consisted of blood. The genes are TRBV20-1 and TRBJ2-7; 8 positions match TRBD1. In nucleotides, the CDR3 is TGCAGTGCCCGACCCGGGACAGGCTACGAGCAGTACTTC. This sequence encodes CSARPGTGYEQYF.